Listed here are 25 T cell receptor beta chains from one sample, sequenced in a study of blood T cell repertoires in COVID-19. TCRdb's copy holds only in-frame clones and misses some; the assay was immunoSEQ multiplex PCR. Found here are 130,000 to 150,000 clones, over 80% of them singletons; the top ten hold over 35%. Sequenced sample: peripheral blood. The receptor source for this set is a man aged 50 to 59 who had recovered from COVID-19.

This chain connects TRBV7-8 to TRBJ2-2; 14 bases are shared with TRBD2. This CDR3 region has 20 residues. CDR1 and CDR2 (germline): SGHVS, FQNEAQ. V gave up 2 bases and J gave up 4 bases; unmatched junction bases: 12. The CDR3 DNA reads TGTGCCAGCAGCTTAACCGGGACTAGCGGGGGCCTGATTTTCACCGGGGAGCTGTTTTTT. Translating it yields CASSLTGTSGGLIFTGELFF.

The chain recombines TRBV6-5 with TRBJ1-2; D gene ambiguous. Germline loops: CDR1 MNHEY, CDR2 SVGAGI. This CDR3 is 13 amino acids long. The ends were cut back, 5 bases at V and 2 bases at J, with 9 bases in the middle. The CDR3 region is CASSPTLNYGYTF. The CDR3 region has the DNA TGTGCCAGCAGTCCGACATTGAACTATGGCTACACCTTC.

V and J are TRBV12-3 or TRBV12-4 and TRBJ2-7; 7 bases line up with TRBD1. This CDR3 is 12 amino acids long. V trimming: 3 bases; J trimming: 6 bases; junction bases outside the gene matches: 2. For the CDR3, the DNA is TGTGCCAGCAGTTTCCCAGGGGGCGAGCAGTACTTC. Residues: CASSFPGGEQYF.

This chain connects TRBV9 to TRBJ2-2, with TRBD2 identical over 7 bases. This CDR3 is 16 amino acids long. Germline V gene data show CDR1 as SGDLS and CDR2 as YYNGEE. V shed 3 bases and J 5 bases; nucleotides not matched to a gene: 10. CDR3 region: CASSGLTSSGTGELFF. The CDR3 bases are TGTGCCAGCAGCGGACTGACTAGCAGTGGAACCGGGGAGCTGTTTTTT.

The chain uses TRBV7-2 and TRBJ1-1; D gene ambiguous. CDR1 and CDR2 from the germline V gene are SGHTA and FQGNSA. The CDR3 length is 15 residues. The germline V and J ends were trimmed by 0 bases and 10 bases, with 18 bases remaining between them. CDR3 sequence reads: CASSLASGEGSGAFF. For the CDR3, the DNA is TGTGCCAGCAGCTTAGCGTCCGGGGAAGGGTCGGGAGCTTTCTTT.

The rearrangement joins TRBV3-1 (or the pseudogene TRBV3-2) to TRBJ1-2, with D uncertain. Looked up from germline, CDR1 is LGHDT and CDR2 is YNNKEL (reference sequence). The CDR3 sequence is 13 residues long. Trimming stripped 1 base from V and 7 bases from J, with 10 bases between. The CDR3 reads CASSQGVTTGYTF. The CDR3 DNA follows: TGTGCCAGCAGCCAAGGGGTGACAACTGGCTACACCTTC.

The chain has TRBV5-1 and TRBJ2-2; 10 bases fit TRBD2. Trimming at V came to 4 bases and at J to 3 bases, leaving 6 bases not matched to a gene. This CDR3 spans 16 amino acids. Germline V gene sequence: CDR1 SGHRS, CDR2 YFSETQ. CDR3 sequence: CASSTLAGAYTGELFF. The DNA for the CDR3 is TGCGCCAGCAGCACCCTAGCGGGGGCTTACACCGGGGAGCTGTTTTTT.

This sequence joins TRBV3-1 (or the pseudogene TRBV3-2) and TRBJ1-4; D ambiguous. Trimming pared 1 base from V and 8 bases from J, leaving 17 bases between. The CDR3 loop spans 16 amino acids. The germline V gene encodes CDR1 LGHDT and CDR2 YNNKEL (reference sequence). As DNA, the CDR3 is TGTGCCAGCAGCCAAGGGGGAGGGCCCCTAATCGAAAAACTGTTTTTT. This translates into CASSQGGGPLIEKLFF.

The chain carries TRBV9 and TRBJ2-7, with TRBD1 identical over 10 bases. The germline CDR1 and CDR2 sequences are SGDLS and YYNGEE. The CDR3 extends over 16 amino acids. V trimming: 4 bases; J trimming: 4 bases; junction bases outside the gene matches: 11. CDR3 residues: CASSPEGDRGFYEQYF. The CDR3 DNA follows: TGTGCCAGCAGCCCAGAAGGGGACAGGGGATTTTACGAGCAGTACTTC. The entire variable domain, with the rest obtained from reference TRBV9 and TRBJ2-7, is as follows: DSGVTQTPKHLITATGQRVTLRCSPRSGDLSVYWYQQSLDQGLQFLIQYYNGEERAKGNILERFSAQQFPDLHSELNLSSLELGDSALYFCASSPEGDRGFYEQYFGPGTRLTVT.

This chain joins TRBV6-6 and TRBJ2-2; a weak D match, TRBD2 (7 bases). The germline V gene encodes CDR1 MNHNY and CDR2 SVGAGI (reference sequence). The CDR3 is made up of 16 amino acids. The V end was cut by 5 bases, the J end by 1 base, with 14 bases between. The CDR3 DNA is TGTGCCAGCAGTCGGAGCGGGACAATGAACACCGGGGAGCTGTTTTTT. Translated: CASSRSGTMNTGELFF.

The V and J genes are TRBV25-1 and TRBJ2-3, with D possibly TRBD2 on 5 matching bases. The CDR3 covers 15 residues. The V end was cut by 2 bases, the J end by 2 bases, with 11 bases between. Germline assignment: CDR1 MGHDK and CDR2 SYGVNS. The CDR3 loop is CASSEPLAPTDTQYF. DNA for the CDR3: TGTGCCAGCAGTGAACCCCTAGCTCCCACAGATACGCAGTATTTT.

This clone showed up just a few times. The chain combines TRBV2 with TRBJ1-5; tentatively, D is TRBD1 (6 bases). The CDR3 totals 16 residues. V gave up 7 bases and J gave up 4 bases, with 20 bases separating them. From germline, CDR1 is SNHLY and CDR2 FYNNEI. CDR3 loop: CASNRDGELWNQPQHF. The DNA of the CDR3 is TGTGCCAGCAACAGGGATGGGGAATTGTGGAATCAGCCCCAGCATTTT. The full variable domain, rest sourced from reference TRBV2 and TRBJ1-5, is EPEVTQTPSHQVTQMGQEVILRCVPISNHLYFYWYRQILGQKVEFLVSFYNNEISEKSEIFDDQFSVERPDGSNFTLKIRSTKLEDSAMYFCASNRDGELWNQPQHFGDGTRLSIL.

This chain uses TRBV3-1 (or the pseudogene TRBV3-2) with TRBJ1-2, with TRBD1 identical over 9 bases. The CDR3 consists of 15 residues. Germline V CDR1 and CDR2: LGHDT, YNNKEL (reference sequence). V shed 4 bases, J shed 4 bases, and the junction held 7 bases outside the gene matches. The CDR3 is CASSPRTGGSYGYTF. The CDR3 region has the DNA TGTGCCAGCAGCCCCCGTACAGGGGGCTCCTATGGCTACACCTTC.

This clone was detected only once. J is TRBJ1-2 and V is TRBV6-5; TRBD1 matches 7 bases. With V trimmed by 7 bases and J by 5 bases, 10 bases remained unmatched. The CDR3 runs 14 residues. CDR1 MNHEY and CDR2 SVGAGI come from the germline V gene. In nucleotides, the CDR3 is TGTGCCAGCACCCAAGAGGGGGCTCGGTATGGCTACACCTTC. This translates into CASTQEGARYGYTF.

The gene calls are TRBV19 and TRBJ1-6, with D uncertain. The CDR3 is made up of 16 amino acids. Trimming stripped 5 bases from V and 8 bases from J, with 19 bases between. Germline V lookup: CDR1 LNHDA, CDR2 SQIVND (reference sequence). CDR3 DNA: TGTGCCAGTAGTTTTAGACCGGGTACCTGGGATTCACCCCTCCACTTT. Translating it yields CASSFRPGTWDSPLHF.

The rearrangement joins TRBV27 to TRBJ2-1, with 7 nucleotides matching TRBD2. Germline V gene data show CDR1 as MNHEY and CDR2 as SMNVEV (reference sequence). With V trimmed by 5 bases and J by 9 bases, 13 bases remained unmatched. The CDR3 consists of 15 residues. CDR3 region: CASSPRGAGFPEQFF. In DNA, the CDR3 is TGTGCCAGCAGTCCACGGGGAGCGGGGTTCCCTGAGCAGTTCTTC.

The chain links TRBV3-1 (or the pseudogene TRBV3-2) to TRBJ2-2, with 7 bases matching TRBD1. CDR1 LGHDT and CDR2 YNNKEL come from the germline V gene (reference sequence). The CDR3 runs 15 residues. J was trimmed by 5 bases and V by 1 base; bases with no gene match: 4. Here the CDR3 DNA reads TGTGCCAGCAGCCAAGGAGGGGGCCGGACCGGGGAGCTGTTTTTT. Its translation: CASSQGGGRTGELFF.

The J gene is TRBJ2-3, the V gene TRBV5-4; possible D gene TRBD1, 6 bases. Trimming removed 6 bases from V and 10 bases from J, with 12 bases in between. The CDR3 spans 11 residues. Germline V gene lookup returns CDR1 SGHNT and CDR2 YYREEE (reference sequence). CDR3 residues: CASTTNRAQYF. The CDR3 coding sequence is TGTGCCAGCACTACGAACAGGGCGCAGTATTTT.

The chain uses TRBV6-5 and TRBJ1-6, with D possibly matching TRBD1 (6 bases). Germline CDR1 and CDR2: MNHEY and SVGAGI. Trimming removed 8 bases from V and 7 bases from J, with 15 bases in between. CDR3 length equals 14 residues. CDR3 in amino acids: CASWRGGGNSPLHF. The DNA for the CDR3 is TGTGCCAGCTGGCGGGGGGGCGGAAATTCACCCCTCCACTTT.

The chain carries TRBV7-8 and TRBJ2-1, with TRBD2 matching 15 bases. This CDR3 has 19 amino acids. In germline, CDR1 is SGHVS, CDR2 FQNEAQ. Trimming at V came to 1 base and at J to 2 bases, leaving 6 bases not matched to a gene. CDR3 in amino acids: CASSLVGLAGGIPYNEQFF. CDR3 DNA: TGTGCCAGCAGCTTAGTCGGACTAGCGGGGGGGATCCCCTACAATGAGCAGTTCTTC.

The chain combines TRBV5-4 with TRBJ1-2, with D perhaps matching TRBD1 (5 bases). The V and J ends lost 4 bases and 8 bases respectively, with 12 bases between them. Germline V gene lookup returns CDR1 SGHNT and CDR2 YYREEE (reference sequence). The CDR3 runs to 12 residues. The CDR3, as DNA: TGTGCCAGCAGCCGGGACTTCGGGGGCTACACCTTC. Translated: CASSRDFGGYTF.

This clone appeared a single time. This rearrangement joins TRBV7-2 to TRBJ1-2; 9 nucleotides agree with TRBD1. With V trimmed by 5 bases and J by 8 bases, 6 bases remained unmatched. CDR3 length: 13 amino acids. Germline CDR1 is SGHTA and CDR2 is FQGNSA. The CDR3 protein is CASSPNRGLGYTF. The DNA of the CDR3 is TGTGCCAGCAGCCCTAACAGGGGGCTGGGCTACACCTTC.

The chain combines TRBV29-1 with TRBJ1-2; a possible D gene is TRBD1 (5 bases). The ends were cut back, 1 base at V and 8 bases at J, with 11 bases in the middle. This CDR3 spans 12 amino acids. Germline CDR1 is SQVTM and CDR2 is ANQGSEA. CDR3 sequence: CSVEGTYDGYTF. The CDR3 bases are TGCAGCGTTGAAGGGACATATGACGGCTACACCTTC.

The chain has TRBV3-1 (or the pseudogene TRBV3-2) and TRBJ2-7, with 11 bases lining up with TRBD2. The germline CDR1 and CDR2 sequences are LGHDT and YNNKEL (reference sequence). The V and J ends lost 0 bases and 0 bases, in that order; junction bases with no gene match: 4. The CDR3 length is 17 residues. The DNA of the CDR3 is TGTGCCAGCAGCCAAGAGAGTCTAGCGGGGGGCTCCTACGAGCAGTACTTC. Translating gives CASSQESLAGGSYEQYF.

The chain is built from TRBV12-3 or TRBV12-4 and TRBJ2-2; D perhaps matches TRBD1 (5 bases). V was trimmed by 4 bases and J by 3 bases, leaving 6 bases between them. This CDR3 has 13 amino acids. The CDR3 is CASSSTDTGELFF. The CDR3 coding sequence is TGTGCCAGCAGTTCGACAGACACCGGGGAGCTGTTTTTT.